This T cell receptor (beta chain) derives from a study of type 1 regulatory T cells. As for the study in general: This in vitro CD4 product, T-allo10, is enriched for Tr1 cells and alloantigen-specific.

TCRdb called the reads again in MiXCR, with one record for every CDR3 protein. The profile shows over 55,000 distinct CDR3 sequences, around 68% of them singletons. T-allo10 cells from the graft donor were described as anergic, host-alloantigen-specific, and alloantigen-specific suppressors. About this clonotype: Its cognate antigen is unknown.

V shed 1 base, J shed 10 bases, and the junction held 7 bases outside the gene matches. This CDR3 has 14 amino acids. Germline V gives CDR1 DFQATT, CDR2 SNEGSKA (reference sequence). The receptor comes from a human donor in good health. The chain joins TRBV20-1 to TRBJ2-1, with 10 bases matching TRBD2. Sequenced input: cultured T cells, either the whole culture or a sorted T cell fraction (not recorded which). The subset is: Tr1-enriched cell product generated in vitro against host alloantigens. The CDR3 here is CSARGLAGVLEQFF. CDR3 nucleotides: TGCAGTGCTAGAGGGCTAGCGGGAGTATTGGAGCAGTTCTTC.